Listed below are T cell receptor beta chains from one sample, sequenced in a study of high-grade serous ovarian cancer treatment subgroups. The protocol was immunoSEQ multiplex PCR, while the TCRdb copy is restricted to in-frame clones and leaves out a portion. The sample shows about 6,200 clones, 75% to 85% of them seen only once. Source material: tumor tissue. The receptors come from a human donor with high-grade serous ovarian cancer. Each CDR3 is given with its conserved first and last residue. D genes are given only for firm matches. Clone sizes are given selectively: once, few, many, or a class where the clone is expanded.

TRBV29-1,TRBJ2-1,-,-,TGCAGCGGTGGGGACGGATACAATGAGCAGTTCTTC,CSGGDGYNEQFF
TRBV7-2,TRBJ1-1,-,-,TGTGCCAGCAGCCTGACAGGGAACACTGAAGCTTTCTTT,CASSLTGNTEAFF
TRBV7-9,TRBJ1-6,-,large,TGTGCCAGCAGCTCCGGGGGGAATTCACCCCTCCACTTT,CASSSGGNSPLHF
TRBV28,TRBJ2-5,-,few,TGTGCCAGCAATGGGAGGACCCAAGAGACCCAGTACTTC,CASNGRTQETQYF
TRBV6-1,TRBJ2-1,-,-,TGTGCCAGCAGTGAAAGAATGGCGGGTCGGGTCAATGAGCAGTTCTTC,CASSERMAGRVNEQFF
TRBV6-5,TRBJ2-7,-,-,TGTGCCAGCACCTCCGCGCCCATCTACGAGCAGTACTTC,CASTSAPIYEQYF
TRBV7-2,TRBJ1-5,TRBD1,-,TGTGCCAGCAGCTTTTTAGCGGGACAGGGTATGCAGCCCCAGCATTTT,CASSFLAGQGMQPQHF
TRBV4-3,TRBJ1-2,-,-,TGCGCCAGCAGCCAAGAGCTTGGGGGCGTCCTAAACTATGGCTACACCTTC,CASSQELGGVLNYGYTF
TRBV20-1,TRBJ2-1,-,-,TGCAGTGCCCTCGGTAACAATGAGCAGTTCTTC,CSALGNNEQFF
TRBV9,TRBJ2-1,TRBD2,-,TGTGCCAGCAGCGCGGGACTAGCGGGCCCCTACAATGAGCAGTTCTTC,CASSAGLAGPYNEQFF
TRBV10-1,TRBJ2-1,TRBD1,-,TGCGCCAGCAGGGTCCACAGGGGCCCTAGCTCCTACAATGAGCAGTTCTTC,CASRVHRGPSSYNEQFF
TRBV6-1,TRBJ2-1,-,-,TGTGCCAGCAGTGAAGGAGGAGTTGAGCAGTTCTTC,CASSEGGVEQFF
TRBV6-4,TRBJ1-2,-,-,TGTGCCAGCAGTGACTTGGTGGGGACTGGCTACACCTTC,CASSDLVGTGYTF
TRBV9,TRBJ2-1,TRBD2,-,TGTGCCAGCAGCTCCCGGACTAGCGGCGTTAGGAATGAGCAGTTCTTC,CASSSRTSGVRNEQFF
TRBV14,TRBJ2-3,TRBD2,-,TGTGCCAGCAGCCAAGAGTCGGGGGGGCCGGGAGATACGCAGTATTTT,CASSQESGGPGDTQYF
TRBV7-8,TRBJ1-5,TRBD1,few,TGTGCCAGCAGCGCTGAGAGGGGGCCCAGCCAGCCCCAGCATTTT,CASSAERGPSQPQHF
TRBV19,TRBJ2-1,-,-,TGTGCCAGTAGCCTCGGGACTCCCGCCTACAATGAGCAGTTCTTC,CASSLGTPAYNEQFF
TRBV5-6,TRBJ2-7,-,-,TGTGCCAGCGGCCCGGGGCCCGGGCGGACCTACGAGCAGTACTTC,CASGPGPGRTYEQYF
TRBV10-3,TRBJ1-4,-,-,TGTGCCACCCACGCCGGGGTGAAGGGAAATGAAAAACTGTTTTTT,CATHAGVKGNEKLFF
TRBV5-1,TRBJ2-7,TRBD2,-,TGCGCCAGCAGCCCTGGACTAGCGGGGACTACGCGGCTCGGGGAGCAGTACTTC,CASSPGLAGTTRLGEQYF
TRBV30,TRBJ2-6,TRBD1,-,TGTGCCTGGAGTCAGGGGGTGGCCAACGTCCTGACTTTC,CAWSQGVANVLTF
TRBV4-2,TRBJ1-4,-,-,TGTGCCAGCAGCCGGGGGGATGGCGGTAATGAAAAACTGTTTTTT,CASSRGDGGNEKLFF
TRBV28,TRBJ2-3,TRBD2,-,TGTGCCAGCAGTCCCTCACTAGCGGGGCGATCAGATACGCAGTATTTT,CASSPSLAGRSDTQYF
TRBV7-2,TRBJ2-2,-,once,TGTGCCAGCAGCTTTAGGAACGGGGAGCTGTTTTTT,CASSFRNGELFF
TRBV7-9,TRBJ2-7,TRBD1,few,TGTGCCAGCAGCCACCGGGACAGGAACTACGAGCAGTACTTC,CASSHRDRNYEQYF
TRBV6-6,TRBJ1-2,-,once,TGTGCCAGCAGTCACCTAGGGGAATTAGGTCTTGGCTACACCTTC,CASSHLGELGLGYTF
TRBV2,TRBJ2-2,TRBD1,-,TGTGCCACCAAGGGACAGGGGAACACCGGGGAGCTGTTTTTT,CATKGQGNTGELFF
TRBV4-3,TRBJ1-1,-,once,TGCGCCAGCAGCCAAGATGCTAGGGGTGGGAACACTGAAGCTTTCTTT,CASSQDARGGNTEAFF
TRBV5-1,TRBJ1-4,-,-,TGCGCCAGCACCCGCGGCGCTAATGAAAAACTGTTTTTT,CASTRGANEKLFF
TRBV28,TRBJ2-7,-,-,TGTGCCAGCGGGACCCAGGGGGGACGGAACGAGCAGTACTTC,CASGTQGGRNEQYF
TRBV7-2,TRBJ2-1,TRBD2,-,TGTGCCAGCAGCGGTCGGGAGGGGTCGTACAATGAGCAGTTCTTC,CASSGREGSYNEQFF
TRBV5-1,TRBJ2-5,TRBD2,once,TGCGCCAGCAGCTTGGGAGCGGGGACGGGGGAGACCCAGTACTTC,CASSLGAGTGETQYF
TRBV5-1,TRBJ1-3,-,-,TGCGCCAGCAGCCCTAGCGGCCAGGGGTTTGGAAACACCATATATTTT,CASSPSGQGFGNTIYF
TRBV28,TRBJ1-2,-,-,TGTGCCAGCAGTTTATGGTCAGGGGCAGGAATCTATGGCTACACCTTC,CASSLWSGAGIYGYTF
TRBV10-3,TRBJ2-7,TRBD1,once,TGTGCCGTCACAGGGGGCAGCTCCTACGAGCAGTACTTC,CAVTGGSSYEQYF
TRBV5-1,TRBJ2-1,TRBD2,-,TGCGCCAGTTCCTCCGGGGGGACGTACAATGAGCAGTTCTTC,CASSSGGTYNEQFF
TRBV29-1,TRBJ2-3,TRBD2,few,TGCAGCGTTGAGGTAACGGCGCGGGGGGCTTTCTTGACAGATACGCAGTATTTT,CSVEVTARGAFLTDTQYF
TRBV21-1,TRBJ1-1,-,-,TGTGCCTTGGCAGGGGAGATGAACACTGAAGCTTTCTTT,CALAGEMNTEAFF
TRBV10-1,TRBJ1-1,TRBD1,-,TGCGCCAGCAGCCCCTCGACAGGGATGAACACTGAAGCTTTCTTT,CASSPSTGMNTEAFF
TRBV7-2,TRBJ2-4,TRBD1,-,TGTGCCAGCAGCTTAGTAGGGACAGGGGATTTCAAAAACATTCAGTACTTC,CASSLVGTGDFKNIQYF
TRBV2,TRBJ1-3,-,-,TGTGCCAGCAGTGGAGTGGGCTCTGGAAACACCATATATTTT,CASSGVGSGNTIYF
TRBV2,TRBJ2-5,TRBD2,-,TGTGCCAGCAGTGCCCTAGCGGGAGTCCAGTACTTC,CASSALAGVQYF
TRBV29-1,TRBJ2-1,TRBD2,-,TGCAGCGTTTGGACTAGCGGGGGGGCCAATGAGCAGTTCTTC,CSVWTSGGANEQFF
TRBV19,TRBJ2-7,-,-,TGTGCCAGTGGGGATCTCCTAAACGAGCAGTACTTC,CASGDLLNEQYF